Listed here are 22 T cell receptor beta chains from one sample, sequenced in a study of blood T cell repertoires in COVID-19. Clones were sequenced by immunoSEQ multiplex PCR, and TCRdb holds only the in-frame ones, with some missing. The table records 100,000 to 150,000 clones, 88% of them present only once. The sequencing sample was made of peripheral blood. The receptors originated from a woman older than 75 with acute or convalescent COVID-19.

V gene TRBV7-9 combines with J gene TRBJ2-1, with D possibly TRBD2 on 7 matching bases. The CDR3 extends over 15 amino acids. The germline V and J ends were trimmed by 3 bases and 2 bases, with 11 bases remaining between them. CDR1 is SEHNR, CDR2 FQNEAQ, per germline (reference sequence). CDR3 nucleotides: TGTGCCAGCAGCTTCGGGGGGCCCACCTACAATGAGCAGTTCTTC. Residues: CASSFGGPTYNEQFF. The full variable domain, completed using reference TRBV7-9 and TRBJ2-1, is DTGVSQNPRHKITKRGQNVTFRCDPISEHNRLYWYRQTLGQGPEFLTYFQNEAQLEKSRLLSDRFSAERPKGSFSTLEIQRTEQGDSAMYLCASSFGGPTYNEQFFGPGTRLTVL.

The V and J genes are TRBV28 and TRBJ2-7; D unclear. Trimming shortened V by 3 bases and J by 2 bases, and 5 bases separated the two germline ends. CDR3 length equals 12 residues. Germline V lookup: CDR1 MDHEN, CDR2 SYDVKM. CDR3 sequence reads: CASSFSTYEQYF. The CDR3 nucleotides read TGTGCCAGCAGTTTCAGTACCTACGAGCAGTACTTC.

The rearrangement joins TRBV7-3 to TRBJ2-7; TRBD2 agrees at 10 bases. This CDR3 is built from 15 residues. Per germline, CDR1 SGHTA and CDR2 FQGTGA. V gave up 4 bases and J gave up 1 base; unmatched junction bases: 4. The CDR3 sequence is CASSYLAGDSYEQYF. The CDR3 DNA sequence: TGTGCCAGCAGCTATCTAGCGGGGGATTCCTACGAGCAGTACTTC.

CDR3 DNA: TGCGCCAGCAGCCAAGAGGGACAGGGCAACTATGGCTACACCTTC. Protein: CASSQEGQGNYGYTF. The rearrangement uses TRBV4-3 and TRBJ1-2; 9 positions agree with TRBD1. Germline-derived CDR1 and CDR2 are LGHNA and YSLEER. This CDR3 spans 15 amino acids. The J segment lost 2 bases and the V segment lost 0 bases, leaving 1 base of the junction unmatched.

This clone was counted a few times. The J gene is TRBJ1-2, the V gene TRBV3-1 (or the pseudogene TRBV3-2); D gene unclear. The germline gives CDR1 LGHDT, CDR2 YNNKEL (reference sequence). CDR3 length: 13 residues. Deletions cut 1 base from V and 10 bases from J, with 13 bases between. Written as DNA, the CDR3 is TGTGCCAGCAGCCAAGCGCGAGGCAGCATCTACACCTTC. Amino acids: CASSQARGSIYTF.

This rearrangement joins TRBV7-2 to TRBJ2-3; 7 bases line up with TRBD1. With 0 bases clipped from V and 5 bases from J, the junction kept 8 bases outside the gene matches. The CDR3 consists of 16 residues. From germline, CDR1 is SGHTA and CDR2 FQGNSA. The CDR3 loop is CASSLASRAGGDTQYF. The CDR3 DNA is TGTGCCAGCAGCTTAGCGTCTAGGGCAGGGGGAGATACGCAGTATTTT.

The chain employs TRBV5-1 and TRBJ2-6, with 7 bases fitting TRBD2. After removal of 7 bases from V and 0 bases from J, the junction contained 16 bases not matched to a gene. The CDR3 has 19 amino acids. Looked up from germline, CDR1 is SGHRS and CDR2 is YFSETQ. The CDR3: CASGSSGTAGLSGANVLTF. In nucleotides, the CDR3 is TGCGCCAGCGGCTCCTCGGGCACAGCGGGGCTCTCTGGGGCCAACGTCCTGACTTTC.

This chain links TRBV5-1 with TRBJ1-4; TRBD1 aligns across 7 bases. V gave up 4 bases and J gave up 4 bases; unmatched junction bases: 4. The CDR3 is made up of 14 amino acids. The germline gives CDR1 SGHRS, CDR2 YFSETQ. This CDR3 is CASSQGQLNEKLFF. The CDR3 DNA sequence: TGCGCCAGCAGCCAGGGACAGCTTAATGAAAAACTGTTTTTT.

This clone was picked up a small number of times. The chain recombines TRBV5-6 with TRBJ1-1, with 8 bases identical to TRBD1. The length of the CDR3 is 13 residues. Unmatched junction bases numbered 3, after V lost 3 bases and J lost 5 bases. The germline V gene encodes CDR1 SGHDT and CDR2 YYEEEE. The CDR3 bases are TGTGCCAGCAGCTCACAGGGGGGTACTGAAGCTTTCTTT. Encoded protein: CASSSQGGTEAFF.

The gene calls are TRBV5-1 and TRBJ1-4; 10 bases agree with TRBD1. Looked up from germline, CDR1 is SGHRS and CDR2 is YFSETQ. With 5 bases clipped from V and 6 bases from J, the junction kept 7 bases outside the gene matches. The CDR3 has 15 residues. The CDR3 loop is CASSYSGTGDEKLFF. CDR3 DNA: TGCGCCAGCAGTTACTCCGGGACAGGGGATGAAAAACTGTTTTTT.

This chain connects TRBV5-5 to TRBJ2-7, with 9 bases identical to TRBD1. Per the germline V gene, CDR1 is SGHKS and CDR2 is YYEKEE (reference sequence). There are 13 residues in the CDR3. V lost 9 bases, J lost 0 bases, and 4 bases stayed unmatched. The CDR3: CATGTGHSYEQYF. CDR3 sequence (DNA): TGTGCCACAGGGACAGGGCACTCCTACGAGCAGTACTTC.

The V and J genes are TRBV6-5 and TRBJ1-1; TRBD1 matches at 8 bases. Germline CDR1 reads MNHEY; CDR2 reads SVGAGI. The CDR3 contains 14 residues. Trimming cost V 3 bases and J 6 bases; bases outside gene matches: 6. The CDR3 DNA is TGTGCCAGCAGTTATTCGTGGACAGGGTCTGAAGCTTTCTTT. As protein: CASSYSWTGSEAFF.

The V gene is TRBV5-4, the J gene TRBJ2-5, with TRBD1 as a possible D gene (5 bases). V lost 1 base and J 5 bases, leaving 15 bases between the germline ends. The germline CDR1 and CDR2 sequences are SGHNT and YYREEE (reference sequence). The CDR3 totals 15 residues. The CDR3 DNA reads TGTGCCAGCAGCTTGAGTCAGGGAAAGGTGGAGACCCAGTACTTC. Its translation is CASSLSQGKVETQYF. The variable domain in full, completed from reference TRBV5-4 and TRBJ2-5, reads ETGVTQSPTHLIKTRGQQVTLRCSSQSGHNTVSWYQQALGQGPQFIFQYYREEENGRGNFPPRFSGLQFPNYSSELNVNALELDDSALYLCASSLSQGKVETQYFGPGTRLLVL.

The rearrangement joins TRBV6-5 to TRBJ2-7; 11 bases map to TRBD1. CDR1 is MNHEY and CDR2 is SVGAGI in the germline V gene. The CDR3 covers 14 residues. With V trimmed by 6 bases and J by 4 bases, 5 bases remained unmatched. The CDR3 sequence is CASSWTGGGYEQYF. CDR3 in DNA: TGTGCCAGCAGCTGGACAGGGGGCGGATACGAGCAGTACTTC.

CDR3 sequence (DNA): TGCGCCAGCAGCTCAGGGGTGTGGGCTAATGAAAAACTGTTTTTT. Protein sequence: CASSSGVWANEKLFF. This sequence joins TRBV5-1 and TRBJ1-4; weak D call: TRBD1 (6 bases). The CDR3 spans 15 residues. Trimming took off 3 bases at V and 3 bases at J, with 12 bases between the two ends. Germline V gene data show CDR1 as SGHRS and CDR2 as YFSETQ.

The chain combines TRBV6-2 or TRBV6-3 with TRBJ2-7, with D maybe TRBD1 (5 bases). Per the germline V gene, CDR1 is MNHEY and CDR2 is SVGEGT. This CDR3 region has 12 residues. V lost 4 bases to trimming and J lost 9 bases, with 13 bases between them. This CDR3 is CASSSQGVWQYF. CDR3 bases: TGTGCCAGCAGTTCCCAAGGGGTATGGCAGTACTTC.

The chain couples TRBV27 to TRBJ2-7; TRBD2 agrees at 16 bases. The CDR3 length is 16 residues. Unmatched junction bases numbered 7, after V lost 7 bases and J lost 4 bases. Per the germline V gene, CDR1 is MNHEY and CDR2 is SMNVEV (reference sequence). The CDR3 reads CASTPGLAGGPYEQYF. The CDR3, as DNA: TGTGCCAGCACCCCGGGACTAGCGGGGGGGCCGTACGAGCAGTACTTC.

J is TRBJ1-3 and V is TRBV30; 7 bases line up with TRBD1. Per the germline V gene, CDR1 is GTSNPN and CDR2 is SVGIG (reference sequence). The V segment lost 4 bases and the J segment 0 bases; nucleotides outside the gene matches: 9. This CDR3 has 16 amino acids. CDR3 loop: CAWKRDRFFSGNTIYF. In nucleotides, the CDR3 is TGTGCCTGGAAAAGGGACAGATTCTTCTCTGGAAACACCATATATTTT.

The CDR3 sequence: CARSTGQANENYGYTF. In DNA, the CDR3 is TGTGCCAGAAGCACAGGACAGGCGAATGAAAACTATGGCTACACCTTC. The chain joins TRBV5-3 to TRBJ1-2; 7 bases agree with TRBD1. TRBV5-3 is noted as an ORF with a role that remains uncertain. This CDR3 contains 16 residues. Trimming cost V 4 bases and J 2 bases; bases outside gene matches: 11.

CDR3: CASSGRDRTETQYF. The DNA for the CDR3 is TGTGCCAGCAGTGGTCGGGACAGGACAGAGACCCAGTACTTC. The chain carries TRBV2 and TRBJ2-5, with 8 bases lining up with TRBD1. Germline assignment: CDR1 SNHLY and CDR2 FYNNEI. After removal of 4 bases from V and 4 bases from J, the junction contained 5 bases not matched to a gene. CDR3 length: 14 residues.

This rearrangement joins TRBV7-9 to TRBJ2-7; 7 bases line up with TRBD1. Germline V gives CDR1 SEHNR, CDR2 FQNEAQ (reference sequence). The CDR3 runs 12 residues. V trimming: 10 bases; J trimming: 1 base; junction bases outside the gene matches: 4. CDR3 in amino acids: CATSGQSYEQYF. CDR3 DNA sequence: TGTGCCACCTCGGGACAGTCCTACGAGCAGTACTTC.

A single count supports this clone. V gene TRBV6-5 combines with J gene TRBJ1-1, with a tentative D call TRBD1 (5 bases). Trimming left V 2 bases short and J 3 bases short, with 13 bases between. Germline V gene data show CDR1 as MNHEY and CDR2 as SVGAGI. This CDR3 is built from 15 residues. CDR3 DNA: TGTGCCAGCAGTTACAGGGGTGCGGGACACACTGAAGCTTTCTTT. As protein: CASSYRGAGHTEAFF.